These T cell receptor beta chains were read from a single sample in a study of control samples from healthy donors and cancer patients. Generated by immunoSEQ multiplex PCR, the TCRdb table keeps only in-frame clones and is missing some. The sample shows over 100,000 clones, roughly 88% of them seen only once. Sequencing was done on a sample of blood. Receptors originate from a man aged 35 to 55 in good health. Both conserved end residues are trimmed from each CDR3. The order of the fields is clone size, V gene, CDR3 protein. Size is stated for part of the rows, as once, few or many counts, or as a class when the clone is expanded.

clone_size: few
v_call: TRBV4-1
cdr3_aa: ASSRRGEGSPLH

clone_size: NA
v_call: TRBV2
cdr3_aa: ASHRTGGMNTEAF

clone_size: NA
v_call: TRBV2
cdr3_aa: ASSEERSNEKLF

clone_size: NA
v_call: TRBV29-1
cdr3_aa: SVRTGTGAAYEQY

clone_size: NA
v_call: TRBV20-1
cdr3_aa: SASGRGRNEQF

clone_size: NA
v_call: TRBV10-2
cdr3_aa: ASSPDGNRGNSPLH

clone_size: once
v_call: TRBV11-2
cdr3_aa: ASSLVSSGGHTYNEQF

clone_size: NA
v_call: TRBV12-5
cdr3_aa: ASGQGFGTEAF

clone_size: few
v_call: TRBV20-1
cdr3_aa: SASTSLGGASTDTQY

clone_size: NA
v_call: TRBV29-1
cdr3_aa: SVGGNSNQPQH

clone_size: NA
v_call: TRBV5-5
cdr3_aa: ASSLQDLYGYT

clone_size: NA
v_call: TRBV10-3
cdr3_aa: AISEAGTGSDNEQF

clone_size: once
v_call: TRBV7-9
cdr3_aa: ASGPLNLGTDTQY

clone_size: NA
v_call: TRBV14
cdr3_aa: ASSLRGERDTIY

clone_size: NA
v_call: TRBV7-2
cdr3_aa: ASSASSSGLEAYEQY

clone_size: once
v_call: TRBV3-1/TRBV3-2
cdr3_aa: ASSQEGSRGHGYT

clone_size: NA
v_call: TRBV6-5
cdr3_aa: ASSYRDRGRETQY

clone_size: NA
v_call: TRBV6-5
cdr3_aa: ASSYYNGGELF

clone_size: NA
v_call: TRBV27
cdr3_aa: ASSLGTVITEAF

clone_size: NA
v_call: TRBV4-3
cdr3_aa: ASSQGGLGQPQH

clone_size: NA
v_call: TRBV9
cdr3_aa: ASSVGSSTDNEQF

clone_size: NA
v_call: TRBV25-1
cdr3_aa: ASSERQRSGANVLT

clone_size: NA
v_call: TRBV5-4
cdr3_aa: ASSLFYGSTEAF

clone_size: once
v_call: TRBV4-3
cdr3_aa: ASSQDNQGVGEAF

clone_size: NA
v_call: TRBV5-1
cdr3_aa: ASSLVGLETGNTIY

clone_size: NA
v_call: TRBV6-2/TRBV6-3
cdr3_aa: ASSDGTGSSPLH

clone_size: NA
v_call: TRBV24-1
cdr3_aa: ATSDPGQGSEQY

clone_size: NA
v_call: TRBV18
cdr3_aa: ASSPKGDTQY

clone_size: NA
v_call: TRBV5-5
cdr3_aa: ASSLSGGRSNQPQH

clone_size: NA
v_call: TRBV9
cdr3_aa: ASSLGQGKEAF

clone_size: once
v_call: TRBV29-1
cdr3_aa: SVGDPNTEAF

clone_size: NA
v_call: TRBV3-1/TRBV3-2
cdr3_aa: ASSAHRVLSSPLH

clone_size: NA
v_call: TRBV7-2
cdr3_aa: ASSSHAGGRQPQH

clone_size: NA
v_call: TRBV27
cdr3_aa: ASSRGYEQY

clone_size: NA
v_call: TRBV12-3/TRBV12-4
cdr3_aa: ASSEDGNQPQH

clone_size: NA
v_call: TRBV2
cdr3_aa: ASSEGPLSNQPQH

clone_size: NA
v_call: TRBV11-1
cdr3_aa: ASSLDAGAATDTQY

clone_size: NA
v_call: TRBV5-8
cdr3_aa: ASSRPGQGWYGYT

clone_size: NA
v_call: TRBV6-5
cdr3_aa: ASSYGGGGANVLT